Described below is a single T cell receptor (beta chain) sequence and its context. The target antigen is unknown. The data were obtained in a study of T cell responses to AZD1222 COVID-19 vaccine. Study-wide findings and caveats: Repertoires were obtained solely post-peak T cell response.

Assay: immunoSEQ multiplex PCR; the TCRdb copy retains only in-frame clones and omits some. In the table there are 150,000 to 180,000 clones, about nine tenths of which are singletons. This CDR3 spans 15 amino acids. CDR1 SGHNT and CDR2 YENEEA come from the germline V gene. Trimming removed 5 bases from V and 2 bases from J; junction bases left unmatched: 5. The starting material was peripheral blood, obtained on day 0 of AZD1222 vaccination. The genes are TRBV11-3 and TRBJ2-5; TRBD2 matches at 10 bases. The sequence came from an adult in good health. CDR3 loop: CASSAGLALQETQYF. CDR3 coding DNA: TGTGCCAGCAGCGCGGGACTAGCGTTACAAGAGACCCAGTACTTC.